This T cell receptor (beta chain) originates from a study of cytomegalovirus exposure and HLA in healthy donors. General study results and limits: The study listed 150 to 200 cytomegalovirus-associated TCR beta chains. Rare TCR sequences dominated, though some public TCRs recurred in many donors. In vitro testing confirmed a few CMV-associated chains as specific for CMV antigens.

Data came from immunoSEQ multiplex PCR; TCRdb stores just in-frame clones and leaves some out. This table has 100,000 to 150,000 clones, roughly nine tenths appearing once. The CDR3 has 14 amino acids. Trimming shortened V by 4 bases and J by 4 bases, and 12 bases separated the two germline ends. Germline V gene data show CDR1 as LGHNA and CDR2 as YNFKEQ. On this clone: Antigen specificity is unknown.

The sample taken for sequencing was PBMCs. The chain employs TRBV4-2 and TRBJ2-3; D remains ambiguous. This TCR was sampled from a woman aged 18-29 years in good health and CMV-seronegative. The CDR3 is CASSPNSRSDTQYF. The CDR3 nucleotides read TGTGCCAGCAGCCCTAACAGTCGGTCAGATACGCAGTATTTT.